Listed below are T cell receptor beta chains from one sample, sequenced in a study of blood T cell repertoires in COVID-19. TCRdb keeps only in-frame clones here, not all; method: immunoSEQ multiplex PCR. The profile shows some 160,000 clones, approximately 82% of them singletons. Sequenced: peripheral blood. All receptors come from a woman aged 70-85 years who had recovered from COVID-19. The CDR3 runs from the conserved cysteine through the conserved F or W.

CDR3aa: CASSFGGQNTEAFF
v_gene: TRBV5-1

CDR3aa: CASSLAGGRYNEQFF
v_gene: TRBV11-3

CDR3aa: CAINRGSGANVLTF
v_gene: TRBV28

CDR3aa: CASSLPGYEQYF
v_gene: TRBV5-1

CDR3aa: CASSYRQGWETQYF
v_gene: TRBV6-5

CDR3aa: CASSRDWNTEAFF
v_gene: TRBV6-5

CDR3aa: CASSRQGADNSPLHF
v_gene: TRBV19

CDR3aa: CASSLALAGGPEQFF
v_gene: TRBV7-9

CDR3aa: CSVGAGPYGYTF
v_gene: TRBV29-1

CDR3aa: CAISESGGFSQPQHF
v_gene: TRBV10-3

CDR3aa: CASSPVGARAQYF
v_gene: TRBV11-2

CDR3aa: CASSPNRDRFEKLFF
v_gene: TRBV19

CDR3aa: CASSLGSSGVHGAYNEQFF
v_gene: TRBV5-4

CDR3aa: CAREQGTGEKLFF
v_gene: TRBV30

CDR3aa: CSVAPLAGPYNEQFF
v_gene: TRBV29-1

CDR3aa: CASSPNRGGGQPQHF
v_gene: TRBV18

CDR3aa: CASSNEGADTQYF
v_gene: TRBV5-1

CDR3aa: CASSPRLAGGPVEQFF
v_gene: TRBV9

CDR3aa: CASLPSSYNEQFF
v_gene: TRBV7-9

CDR3aa: CASSPTQETQYF
v_gene: TRBV18

CDR3aa: CASSRLWRGYNEQFF
v_gene: TRBV19

CDR3aa: CASSPLVGGPQETQYF
v_gene: TRBV7-2

CDR3aa: CASSVDPGQGSGNIQYF
v_gene: TRBV9

CDR3aa: CASSLGGTSGYEQYF
v_gene: TRBV5-1

CDR3aa: CASSWGTSGRSVAYEQYF
v_gene: TRBV5-1

CDR3aa: CATRAPGDPDTQYF
v_gene: TRBV24-1

CDR3aa: CASSLLPSPGTGGGELFF
v_gene: TRBV27

CDR3aa: CASSLTVGRVGDTQYF
v_gene: TRBV7-3

CDR3aa: CASSFSGTSGGWETQYF
v_gene: TRBV7-9

CDR3aa: CASSPRRGETQYF
v_gene: TRBV7-3

CDR3aa: CASSGRWVVAFF
v_gene: TRBV6-4

CDR3aa: CASSYSGTSGYNEQFF
v_gene: TRBV6-5

CDR3aa: CASSPPDRGNEKLFF
v_gene: TRBV28

CDR3aa: CASSERQVTTNTEAFF
v_gene: TRBV18

CDR3aa: CASSLWGVVAHLGSEGKYEQYF
v_gene: TRBV27

CDR3aa: CAISESAGSHEQYF
v_gene: TRBV10-3

CDR3aa: CASIPIGQGSPLHF
v_gene: TRBV28

CDR3aa: CASSEYQDSYEQYF
v_gene: TRBV25-1

CDR3aa: CASSPHGELYGYTF
v_gene: TRBV9

CDR3aa: CASSPDTVWHQPQHF
v_gene: TRBV7-3

CDR3aa: CASSADRGPNQPQHF
v_gene: TRBV9

CDR3aa: CASSPLVRAETEAFF
v_gene: TRBV28

CDR3aa: CATSRDYSGSSGSPLHF
v_gene: TRBV15

CDR3aa: CAISERPPGTGEAGELFF
v_gene: TRBV10-3

CDR3aa: CAWRLTGAGNEKLFF
v_gene: TRBV30

CDR3aa: CASRGDTQYF
v_gene: TRBV7-8

CDR3aa: CASSPRQIPTKLQLYEQYF
v_gene: TRBV28

CDR3aa: CASSPGTGDTGELFF
v_gene: TRBV5-1

CDR3aa: CSAGGQETQYF
v_gene: TRBV20-1

CDR3aa: CASNSLPPREQYF
v_gene: TRBV12-3/TRBV12-4